A selection of T cell receptor beta chains follows, all from one sample in a study of blood T cell repertoires in COVID-19. Assay used: immunoSEQ multiplex PCR; TCRdb lists only in-frame clones, some missing. The table records 200,000 to 300,000 clones, approximately 83% of them present only once. Input material: peripheral blood. All receptors derive from a man in his forties or fifties with acute or convalescent COVID-19. The CDR3 runs from the conserved cysteine through the conserved F or W. D genes are given only for firm matches. For some rows the clone size is stated as once, few or many, or as a class when expanded; others skip it.

.,.,TRBV5-1,TRBJ1-5,CASSWGERQPQHF,TGCGCCAGCAGCTGGGGGGAACGACAGCCCCAGCATTTT
TRBD2,.,TRBV4-2,TRBJ2-1,CASSRGLDLHNEQFF,TGTGCCAGCAGCCGGGGACTAGACCTCCACAATGAGCAGTTCTTC
.,.,TRBV6-5,TRBJ2-3,CASSYSGGSTDTQYF,TGTGCCAGCAGTTACTCTGGCGGGAGCACAGATACGCAGTATTTT
.,.,TRBV18,TRBJ2-5,CASSPGRTQETQYF,TGTGCCAGCTCACCGGGGCGGACCCAAGAGACCCAGTACTTC
TRBD2,.,TRBV2,TRBJ2-1,CASSGGTSGSDEQFF,TGTGCCAGCAGTGGGGGGACTAGCGGGAGCGATGAGCAGTTCTTC
.,.,TRBV19,TRBJ1-5,CASSIAADRSQPQHF,TGTGCCAGTAGTATAGCCGCGGACAGAAGTCAGCCCCAGCATTTT
TRBD2,.,TRBV4-1,TRBJ2-1,CASSRGLAGVEVFEQFF,TGCGCCAGCAGCCGAGGACTAGCGGGAGTAGAGGTGTTTGAGCAGTTCTTC
TRBD2,.,TRBV18,TRBJ2-1,CASSPELAGVNEQFF,TGTGCCAGCTCACCGGAACTAGCGGGAGTCAATGAGCAGTTCTTC
.,once,TRBV7-9,TRBJ2-7,CASSPVGRGSYEQYF,TGTGCCAGCAGCCCGGTGGGGAGGGGGTCCTACGAGCAGTACTTC
.,.,TRBV11-2,TRBJ1-1,CASSLDRGGEAFF,TGTGCCAGCAGCTTAGATAGGGGAGGTGAAGCTTTCTTT
.,.,TRBV7-6,TRBJ2-7,CASSLGPASYEQYF,TGTGCCAGCAGCTTAGGGCCAGCGTCGTACGAGCAGTACTTC
TRBD2,.,TRBV7-9,TRBJ2-1,CASSLFTSGSLPYNEQFF,TGTGCCAGCAGCTTGTTCACTAGCGGGAGTCTCCCCTACAATGAGCAGTTCTTC
TRBD2,.,TRBV4-2,TRBJ2-5,CASSQRTSGSGETQYF,TGTGCCAGCAGCCAGCGGACTAGCGGGAGTGGAGAGACCCAGTACTTC
TRBD2,.,TRBV27,TRBJ2-3,CASQGLGGTDTQYF,TGTGCCAGCCAGGGACTAGGAGGCACAGATACGCAGTATTTT
.,.,TRBV6-5,TRBJ1-6,CASSYGRARNSPLHF,TGTGCCAGCAGTTACGGCAGGGCCCGGAATTCACCCCTCCACTTT
.,.,TRBV7-3,TRBJ1-1,CASSLSGTSGSAFF,TGTGCCAGCAGCTTAAGCGGTACATCTGGGTCGGCTTTCTTT
.,once,TRBV3-1/TRBV3-2,TRBJ1-5,CASSQSLLSNQPQHF,TGTGCCAGCAGCCAATCCCTATTAAGCAATCAGCCCCAGCATTTT
.,.,TRBV9,TRBJ2-3,CASSLGWSPTDTQYF,TGTGCCAGCAGCCTGGGTTGGAGTCCCACAGATACGCAGTATTTT
TRBD2,.,TRBV5-1,TRBJ2-6,CASSYRGEGLAGLYSGANVLTF,TGCGCCAGCAGCTACAGGGGAGAAGGACTAGCGGGTTTGTACTCTGGGGCCAACGTCCTGACTTTC
TRBD1,.,TRBV6-5,TRBJ1-6,CASSFRDSSGVHF,TGTGCCAGCAGTTTCCGGGACAGTAGTGGTGTCCACTTT
TRBD2,.,TRBV15,TRBJ2-3,CATRLGRGTDTQYF,TGTGCCACCAGGCTCGGGAGGGGCACAGATACGCAGTATTTT
TRBD2,.,TRBV2,TRBJ2-3,CASSVPSGRNTDTQYF,TGTGCCAGCAGCGTGCCTAGCGGGAGAAACACAGATACGCAGTATTTT
TRBD1,once,TRBV30,TRBJ2-3,CAWSHTGGPTDTQYF,TGTGCCTGGAGTCATACAGGGGGCCCTACAGATACGCAGTATTTT
.,.,TRBV6-5,TRBJ1-2,CASRYRPRDGYTF,TGTGCCAGCAGGTATCGTCCTCGCGATGGCTACACCTTC
TRBD2,.,TRBV28,TRBJ2-7,CASSLAKTTSRSSYEQYF,TGTGCCAGCAGTTTAGCGAAGACGACTAGCCGAAGCTCCTACGAGCAGTACTTC
.,.,TRBV4-1,TRBJ2-1,CASSQPRVSSYNEQFF,TGCGCCAGCAGCCAACCCCGGGTCAGCTCCTACAATGAGCAGTTCTTC
TRBD2,many,TRBV30,TRBJ2-7,CAWSPIGTISYEQYF,TGTGCCTGGAGTCCCATCGGGACTATCAGCTACGAGCAGTACTTC
.,.,TRBV12-3/TRBV12-4,TRBJ1-5,CASSATAGQPQHF,TGTGCCAGCAGTGCTACGGCAGGTCAGCCCCAGCATTTT
TRBD2,.,TRBV5-6,TRBJ2-1,CASSLSLAGYNEQFF,TGTGCCAGCAGCTTGAGTCTAGCGGGATACAATGAGCAGTTCTTC
.,once,TRBV6-5,TRBJ1-4,CASSILGGNNEKLFF,TGTGCCAGCAGTATCCTGGGGGGGAACAATGAAAAACTGTTTTTT
TRBD2,once,TRBV2,TRBJ2-5,CASRGTSGTIGTQYF,TGTGCCAGCAGAGGGACTAGCGGGACGATAGGGACCCAGTACTTC
TRBD1,.,TRBV2,TRBJ2-7,CASRGQGREEQYF,TGTGCCAGCAGAGGACAGGGTCGTGAAGAGCAGTACTTC
.,once,TRBV2,TRBJ1-4,CASSVGLREKLFF,TGTGCCAGCAGCGTAGGACTCCGGGAAAAACTGTTTTTT
.,.,TRBV19,TRBJ2-7,CASSPGQPYEQYF,TGTGCCAGTAGTCCCGGACAGCCCTACGAGCAGTACTTC
TRBD1,.,TRBV6-4,TRBJ2-7,CASSGPGRGRSYEQYF,TGTGCCAGCAGTGGTCCCGGCAGGGGGCGTAGCTACGAGCAGTACTTC
.,.,TRBV3-1/TRBV3-2,TRBJ2-7,CASSHGSERGIEQYF,TGTGCCAGCAGCCATGGATCGGAAAGGGGGATCGAGCAGTACTTC
.,.,TRBV4-1,TRBJ1-5,CASSQSDNSNQPQHF,TGCGCCAGCAGCCAATCGGACAATAGCAATCAGCCCCAGCATTTT
TRBD1,.,TRBV5-6,TRBJ2-1,CASSPGTGGWNEQFF,TGTGCCAGCAGCCCCGGGACAGGGGGCTGGAATGAGCAGTTCTTC
.,few,TRBV12-5,TRBJ2-1,CASGLVRGSSYNEQFF,TGTGCTAGTGGTTTGGTACGCGGCAGCTCCTACAATGAGCAGTTCTTC
.,.,TRBV27,TRBJ1-2,CASSLRGIHGYTF,TGTGCCAGCAGTTTAAGAGGGATTCATGGCTACACCTTC
.,.,TRBV6-5,TRBJ1-6,CASSPGVGHSPLHF,TGTGCCAGCAGTCCCGGTGTGGGGCATTCACCCCTCCACTTT
.,.,TRBV5-4,TRBJ2-7,CASSSSPAKSYEQYF,TGTGCCAGCAGCTCCTCCCCCGCTAAGAGCTACGAGCAGTACTTC
TRBD2,once,TRBV30,TRBJ2-5,CAWSVIAVLAGGFLETQYF,TGTGCCTGGAGTGTCATTGCCGTCCTAGCGGGAGGGTTTTTGGAGACCCAGTACTTC
TRBD2,.,TRBV5-1,TRBJ2-2,CASSLSGSGTGELFF,TGCGCCAGCAGCCTTAGCGGGAGCGGGACCGGGGAGCTGTTTTTT